This note documents a single T cell receptor beta chain sequence. Its antigen remains unidentified. With 2 bases removed from V and 8 bases from J, the gap between germline ends came to 16 bases. The length of the CDR3 is 15 residues. CDR1 is SGHVS, CDR2 FQNEAQ, per germline. These data belong to a study of cytomegalovirus exposure and HLA in healthy donors. Findings and caveats of the study: A later analysis showed that HLA-associated TCR beta chains had undergone more clonal expansion than equally common others.

PCR was performed using 60 Vbeta and 13 Jbeta primers. Method: immunoSEQ multiplex PCR; TCRdb's copy keeps in-frame clones and lacks some. Here the sample spans 95,000 to 100,000 clones, around 77% being singletons. The rearrangement joins TRBV7-8 to TRBJ2-1; unclear D gene. The source of this sequence is a female donor in good health and CMV-seronegative. Source material: PBMCs. CDR3 protein: CASSLSVGYYDEQFF. The CDR3 DNA reads as TGTGCCAGCAGCTTATCAGTCGGGTATTACGATGAGCAGTTCTTC. Together with reference TRBV7-8 and TRBJ2-1, the CDR3 gives the full variable domain: GAGVSQSPRYKVAKRGQDVALRCDPISGHVSLFWYQQALGQGPEFLTYFQNEAQLDKSGLPSDRFFAERPEGSVSTLKIQRTQQEDSAVYLCASSLSVGYYDEQFFGPGTRLTVL.